This TCR beta chain was profiled in a study of identical twins. General observations from the study: In monozygotic twins, models underestimated the sharing of out-of-frame TCR alpha. Without tracking the same donors, conclusions rested on cross-sectional statistical analysis.

V was clipped by 7 bases and J by 9 bases, with 16 bases between them. CDR3 length: 14 amino acids. Per germline, CDR1 WSHSY and CDR2 SAAADI. This clonotype was detected a few times. Its specificity is not known. Unique molecular identifiers were in the cDNA, with template-switch universal primer binding. From the 5' RACE reads, TCRdb called clonotypes with MiXCR, one entry per CDR3 protein. The sample carries hundreds of thousands of distinct CDR3 sequences, about 7% recorded once. This same sample was also taken into another study, of yellow fever vaccine responses in identical twins. As reported in that work: Twins reportedly showed a vaccine T cell response that seemed partly convergent and partly personalized.

This TCR derives from a woman aged 18-29 years in good health. The chain joins TRBV10-2 to TRBJ1-6; perhaps TRBD1 as D (5 bases). The material sequenced was memory (CD45RO+) T cells sorted from blood. In DNA form, the CDR3 reads TGCGCCAGCAACCCGGGGCGCTCCAGTTCACCCCTCCACTTT. It is translated as CASNPGRSSSPLHF.